This T cell receptor (beta chain) was captured in a study of blood T cell repertoires in COVID-19 (dated by TCRdb to 2020 to 2022). Regarding the complete study: Collaborator samples came from the United States, Italy and Spain and covered acute and convalescent phases of COVID-19. The prospective study material was composed of cDNA or gDNA derived from T cells, B-cell-depleted T cells, or PBMCs. The dataset comprised deeply sampled blood TCRbeta repertoires from subjects exposed to, actively infected with, or recovered from COVID-19. The repertoires were released in a freely available public database meant as a resource for research on the immune response to SARS-CoV-2. The samples were drawn from two sources: the first 160 participants of the ongoing ImmuneRACE study, and some 1,300 subjects contributed by 6 global collaborators. Nearly every sample came with metadata listing a de-identified subject ID, COVID-19 status, age in years and sex. Where HLA class I and class II types were available, the types were taken from metadata supplied by the sample provider, not from assay-based typing.

Participants in the prospective study were aged about 18 to 89 years, lived in about two dozen United States geographic areas, and enrolled through a virtual design. To assign participants to cohorts, the prospective study relied on clinical history that participants themselves reported in a screening survey and a study questionnaire. Recovered participants in ImmuneRACE Cohort 3 were defined as having two consecutive negative NP/OP PCR tests, clearance from a healthcare professional, or resolution of symptoms. Each participant in the prospective study had whole blood, serum and a nasopharyngeal or oropharyngeal swab collected by mobile phlebotomists. Additional blood draws and questionnaires over an approximately 2-month period could optionally be provided by prospective study participants. Blood samples from the prospective study were shipped frozen or at room temperature prior to DNA extraction.

CDR1 SEHNR and CDR2 FQNEAQ are derived from the germline V gene (reference sequence). From its cysteine to its phenylalanine, the CDR3 spans 15 amino acids. Only the CDR3 region is kept as DNA, spanning 45 bases read in frame from base 1. Between the V and J ends, shortened by 1 base and 5 bases respectively, the junction contains 14 bases. TCRbeta CDR3 regions were amplified from genomic DNA using the immunoSEQ Assay, a bias-controlled multiplex PCR. From the authors' description of their analysis: Within the assay, amplification of reference gene primers was used to estimate how many nucleated cells each sample contained. To quantify the absolute abundance of each unique TCRbeta CDR3 rearrangement, sequence reads were collapsed and filtered. For each sample, productive Simpson clonality was calculated as the square root of Simpson's diversity index over productive rearrangements. The immuneACCESS repertoire file appears here via TCRdb, limited to in-frame rearrangements. These files lack a portion of the clones; in checked studies, under half of the deficit traces to unresolved V genes, and the cause of the others is not known. The V and J calls and the clone size are those of that table, but D and trimming were determined from the DNA. The sample table lists some 200,000 clones, about nine tenths of them with a count of one. The biggest ten clones account for more than 2% of the sample.

As concerns this clone: Its antigen target is currently unknown. Within one base of it there is no much larger clone, and no base qualities were kept.

Results the study describes overall, beyond this receptor: The amount of clinical and demographic metadata varied by source and participant and was provided uncurated.

The sequence links TRBV7-9 to TRBJ1-2; TRBD1 is a weak D gene call, 6 bases matching. Sequencing used PBMCs or T cells enriched from blood (not recorded which). The receptor comes from a woman aged 25 to 39 who had recovered from COVID-19. The CDR3 sequence is CASSLERQELYGYTF. The nucleotide sequence reads as follows: TGTGCCAGCAGCTTAGAAAGACAGGAGCTTTATGGCTACACCTTC.